This T cell receptor (beta chain) was identified during a study of blood T cell repertoires in COVID-19. In the study overall: Collection of acute and convalescent COVID-19 samples took place in the United States, Italy and Spain. Nucleic acid was either cDNA or gDNA, and it came from T cells, B-cell-depleted T cells, or PBMCs.

This clone was detected once. Original handling: The assay estimated nucleated cells by amplifying reference gene primers. Measured with immunoSEQ multiplex PCR; TCRdb has only the in-frame clones, and not every one. V and J calls and clone size come straight from that table; D and trimming were deduced from the DNA. The profile shows about 73,000 clones, 80% to 85% of them singletons. The CDR3 contains 14 residues. Germline V gives CDR1 MNHEY, CDR2 SVGAGI. The ends were cut back, 8 bases at V and 4 bases at J, with 17 bases in the middle. This TCR derives from an elderly man with active or convalescent COVID-19. V is TRBV6-5 and J is TRBJ1-2, with D maybe TRBD1 (5 bases). The sample comprised peripheral blood. The CDR3 loop is CASEGAGRFYGYTF. CDR3 sequence (DNA): TGTGCCAGCGAAGGGGCAGGGCGATTCTATGGCTACACCTTC.